This passage covers 12 T cell receptor beta chains from one sample sequenced in a study of technical replicates of blood from a handful of donors. Clones were read by immunoSEQ multiplex PCR, and TCRdb kept only the in-frame ones, dropping some. Of approximately 97,000 clones listed, approximately 96% are singletons. The sample consisted of T cells isolated from PBMCs. All receptors derive from a human donor in good health.

The chain uses TRBV6-1 and TRBJ1-2, with D hard to call. Germline CDR1 reads MNHNS; CDR2 reads SASEGT. V was trimmed by 4 bases and J by 2 bases, leaving 17 bases between them. This CDR3 has 16 residues. The CDR3 nucleotides are TGTGCCAGCAGTGTTGGTGGAGGGTTGTACAACTATGGCTACACCTTC. Translated: CASSVGGGLYNYGYTF.

The rearrangement uses TRBV30 and TRBJ1-1, with D possibly matching TRBD1 (5 bases). Trimming cost V 2 bases and J 6 bases, with 13 bases left between them. This CDR3 is built from 13 residues. Germline lookup yields CDR1 GTSNPN and CDR2 SVGIG (reference sequence). The CDR3 protein is CAWSPAPGAEAFF. DNA of the CDR3: TGTGCCTGGAGTCCCGCCCCGGGGGCTGAAGCTTTCTTT.

The chain employs TRBV7-9 and TRBJ2-5, with D unclear. The CDR3 spans 14 residues. The germline V and J ends were trimmed by 2 bases and 5 bases, with 12 bases remaining between them. CDR1 and CDR2 (germline): SEHNR, FQNEAQ (reference sequence). As DNA, the CDR3 is TGTGCCAGCAGCTTATATGAACTCGGGGAGACCCAGTACTTC. It yields the protein CASSLYELGETQYF.

Notes on this clone: The sample holds other DNA sequences that translate to the same CDR3. This sequence joins TRBV5-4 and TRBJ2-7; 8 bases match TRBD2. The CDR3 loop spans 15 amino acids. In germline, CDR1 is SGHNT, CDR2 YYREEE (reference sequence). Trimming at V came to 1 base and at J to 0 bases, leaving 3 bases not matched to a gene. CDR3 sequence (DNA): TGTGCCAGCAGCTTGACTAGCGGAAGCTCCTACGAGCAGTACTTC. Its protein product is CASSLTSGSSYEQYF.

The chain uses TRBV13 and TRBJ1-5, with 11 positions matching TRBD1. The CDR3 length is 15 residues. Unmatched junction bases numbered 6, after V lost 4 bases and J lost 7 bases. Germline values: CDR1 PRHDT, CDR2 FYEKMQ (reference sequence). The DNA for the CDR3 is TGTGCCAGCAGCTCGTCCGGGACAGGGGGGCAGCCCCAGCATTTT. It encodes CASSSSGTGGQPQHF.

The chain has TRBV4-1 and TRBJ1-3; D possibly corresponds to TRBD1 (5 bases). This CDR3 is 16 amino acids long. Trimming left V 4 bases short and J 12 bases short, with 25 bases between. Germline loops: CDR1 MGHRA, CDR2 YSYEKL. The CDR3 reads CASSPVLGALLRGIYF. Here the CDR3 DNA reads TGCGCCAGCAGCCCCGTCCTAGGTGCCCTGTTAAGGGGCATATATTTT.

The chain combines TRBV11-1 with TRBJ2-5; TRBD2 matches 8 bases. J lost 7 bases, V lost 2 bases, and 15 bases had no gene match. In germline, CDR1 is SGHAT, CDR2 FQDESV (reference sequence). This CDR3 is 17 amino acids long. CDR3 in amino acids: CASSLYQLAASSGTQYF. CDR3 DNA sequence: TGTGCCAGCAGCTTATACCAACTAGCGGCTAGTTCGGGGACCCAGTACTTC.

This chain connects TRBV6-5 to TRBJ2-1; the match to TRBD2 covers 12 bases. Germline values: CDR1 MNHEY, CDR2 SVGAGI. The CDR3 is 15 amino acids. V shed 6 bases, J shed 5 bases, and the junction held 5 bases outside the gene matches. The DNA of the CDR3 is TGTGCCAGCAGCCTCACTAGCGGGAGGCACAATGAGCAGTTCTTC. This encodes CASSLTSGRHNEQFF.

The gene calls are TRBV30 and TRBJ1-2; the match to TRBD1 covers 9 bases. In germline, CDR1 is GTSNPN, CDR2 SVGIG (reference sequence). There are 15 residues in the CDR3. V shed 4 bases and J 3 bases; nucleotides not matched to a gene: 9. The CDR3 reads CAWILDRGNYYGYTF. In DNA, the CDR3 is TGTGCCTGGATCCTAGACAGGGGGAATTACTATGGCTACACCTTC. The full variable domain, rest sourced from reference TRBV30 and TRBJ1-2, is SQTIHQWPATLVQPVGSPLSLECTVEGTSNPNLYWYRQAAGRGLQLLFYSVGIGQISSEVPQNLSASRPQDRQFILSSKKLLLSDSGFYLCAWILDRGNYYGYTFGSGTRLTVV.

This clone was counted a single time. This chain joins TRBV5-6 and TRBJ1-2; the match to TRBD1 covers 8 bases. CDR3 length equals 15 residues. CDR1 and CDR2 (germline): SGHDT, YYEEEE. The trim removed 4 bases at V and 5 bases at J, leaving 10 bases unmatched. The CDR3 region has the DNA TGTGCCAGCAGCCAACCAGGACAGGGACCTTATGGCTACACCTTC. Translating it yields CASSQPGQGPYGYTF. The whole variable domain, remainder taken from reference TRBV5-6 and TRBJ1-2, is DAGVTQSPTHLIKTRGQQVTLRCSPKSGHDTVSWYQQALGQGPQFIFQYYEEEERQRGNFPDRFSGHQFPNYSSELNVNALLLGDSALYLCASSQPGQGPYGYTFGSGTRLTVV.

The genes are TRBV14 and TRBJ1-1; 8 bases map to TRBD1. The J segment lost 5 bases and the V segment lost 2 bases, leaving 7 bases of the junction unmatched. The CDR3 runs to 15 residues. Germline values: CDR1 SGHDN, CDR2 FVKESK. The CDR3, as DNA: TGTGCCAGCAGCCAAATTTACGGGACAGGTACTGAAGCTTTCTTT. It translates to CASSQIYGTGTEAFF. Together with reference TRBV14 and TRBJ1-1, the CDR3 gives the full variable domain: EAGVTQFPSHSVIEKGQTVTLRCDPISGHDNLYWYRRVMGKEIKFLLHFVKESKQDESGMPNNRFLAERTGGTYSTLKVQPAELEDSGVYFCASSQIYGTGTEAFFGQGTRLTVV.

The chain recombines TRBV14 with TRBJ2-1; D is unresolved. This CDR3 region has 12 residues. Germline CDR1 and CDR2: SGHDN and FVKESK. Trimming removed 3 bases at V and 10 bases at J, with 10 bases between. The CDR3 protein is CASSHRFSEQFF. CDR3 sequence (DNA): TGTGCCAGCAGCCACCGTTTTAGCGAGCAGTTCTTC.